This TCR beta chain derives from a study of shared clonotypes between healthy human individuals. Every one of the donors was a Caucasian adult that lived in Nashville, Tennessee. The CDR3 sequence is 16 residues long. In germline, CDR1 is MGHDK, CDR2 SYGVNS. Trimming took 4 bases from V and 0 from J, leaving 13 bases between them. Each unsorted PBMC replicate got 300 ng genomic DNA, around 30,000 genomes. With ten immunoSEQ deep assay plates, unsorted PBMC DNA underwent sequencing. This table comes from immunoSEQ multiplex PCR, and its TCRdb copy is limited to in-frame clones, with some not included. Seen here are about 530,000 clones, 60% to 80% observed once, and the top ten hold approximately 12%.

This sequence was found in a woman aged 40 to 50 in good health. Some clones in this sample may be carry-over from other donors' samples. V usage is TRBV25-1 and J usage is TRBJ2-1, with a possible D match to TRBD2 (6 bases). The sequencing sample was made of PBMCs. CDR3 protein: CASSVGTDRSYNEQFF. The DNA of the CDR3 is TGTGCCAGCAGTGTAGGGACTGACCGCTCCTACAATGAGCAGTTCTTC.